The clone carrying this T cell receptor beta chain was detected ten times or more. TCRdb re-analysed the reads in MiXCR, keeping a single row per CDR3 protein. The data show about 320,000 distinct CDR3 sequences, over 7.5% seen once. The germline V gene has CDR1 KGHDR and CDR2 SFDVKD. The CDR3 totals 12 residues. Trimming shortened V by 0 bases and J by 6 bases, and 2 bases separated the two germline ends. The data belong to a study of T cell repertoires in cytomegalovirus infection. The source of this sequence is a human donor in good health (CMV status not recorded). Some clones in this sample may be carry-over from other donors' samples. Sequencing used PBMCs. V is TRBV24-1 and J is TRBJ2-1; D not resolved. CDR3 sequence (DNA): TGTGCCACCAGTGATTTGGGCAATGAGCAGTTCTTC. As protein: CATSDLGNEQFF.